The 14 T cell receptor beta chains given below trace back to one sample, sequenced in a study of graft-versus-host responses after intestinal transplantation. The assay was immunoSEQ multiplex PCR, and TCRdb's table has in-frame clones only and misses some. This sample carries around 40,000 clones, approximately 96% of them seen once, and the ten largest clones take almost 0.55%. These receptors have no known antigen. This sample comprised unstimulated CD8+ T cells sorted from spleen or lymph node cells, obtained before transplant. The receptor source for this set is a human donor who was the organ donor for an intestinal transplant.

This chain joins TRBV7-2 and TRBJ2-5; TRBD2 agrees at 11 bases. Germline assignment: CDR1 SGHTA and CDR2 FQGNSA. The ends lost 5 bases at V and 5 bases at J; junction bases unmatched: 10. This CDR3 is built from 16 residues. In DNA, the CDR3 is TGTGCCAGCAGCGCACCTAGCGGGGGGTATCTCGAGACCCAGTACTTC. It encodes CASSAPSGGYLETQYF. The full variable domain, its missing parts supplied by reference TRBV7-2 and TRBJ2-5, is GAGVSQSPSNKVTEKGKDVELRCDPISGHTALYWYRQSLGQGLEFLIYFQGNSAPDKSGLPSDRFSAERTGGSVSTLTIQRTQQEDSAVYLCASSAPSGGYLETQYFGPGTRLLVL.

The chain links TRBV5-1 to TRBJ2-7; TRBD2 agrees at 8 bases. The CDR3 spans 14 residues. In germline, CDR1 is SGHRS, CDR2 YFSETQ. J lost 3 bases, V lost 4 bases, and 6 bases had no gene match. CDR3 bases: TGCGCCAGCAGCCGCCCGGGAGGGTTCTACGAGCAGTACTTC. Amino acids: CASSRPGGFYEQYF.

This clone has just one count. This chain connects TRBV2 to TRBJ1-5; possible D gene TRBD1, 6 bases. Germline CDR1 is SNHLY and CDR2 is FYNNEI. Trimming removed 7 bases at V and 2 bases at J, with 18 bases between. This CDR3 region has 16 residues. The chain's CDR3 is CASNLLGGKGNQPQHF. For the CDR3, the DNA is TGTGCCAGCAACTTATTAGGGGGTAAGGGCAATCAGCCCCAGCATTTT. The full variable domain, in which reference TRBV2 and TRBJ1-5 provide the parts outside the CDR3, is EPEVTQTPSHQVTQMGQEVILRCVPISNHLYFYWYRQILGQKVEFLVSFYNNEISEKSEIFDDQFSVERPDGSNFTLKIRSTKLEDSAMYFCASNLLGGKGNQPQHFGDGTRLSIL.

The chain is built from TRBV5-4 and TRBJ2-1; no clear D. The CDR3 covers 13 residues. Germline lookup yields CDR1 SGHNT and CDR2 YYREEE (reference sequence). V lost 3 bases to trimming and J lost 8 bases, with 12 bases between them. The CDR3 protein is CASSSLSDHEQFF. CDR3 DNA sequence: TGTGCCAGCAGCTCCCTTTCGGACCATGAGCAGTTCTTC. The full variable domain, completed using reference TRBV5-4 and TRBJ2-1, is ETGVTQSPTHLIKTRGQQVTLRCSSQSGHNTVSWYQQALGQGPQFIFQYYREEENGRGNFPPRFSGLQFPNYSSELNVNALELDDSALYLCASSSLSDHEQFFGPGTRLTVL.

In this sample, this clone turned up a few times. The genes are TRBV9 and TRBJ2-1; 10 bases align to TRBD2. Germline CDR1 reads SGDLS; CDR2 reads YYNGEE. This CDR3 has 15 residues. V dropped 3 bases and J dropped 7; count of bases not matched to a gene: 7. The chain's CDR3 is CASSERGGPYNEQFF. CDR3 nucleotide sequence: TGTGCCAGCAGCGAGCGGGGGGGCCCATATAATGAGCAGTTCTTC.

The genes are TRBV6-1 and TRBJ1-2; 10 nucleotides agree with TRBD1. This CDR3 is built from 14 residues. The J segment lost 3 bases and the V segment lost 6 bases, leaving 4 bases of the junction unmatched. The germline CDR1 and CDR2 sequences are MNHNS and SASEGT. The CDR3 loop is CASRTTGGYYGYTF. The CDR3 nucleotides read TGTGCCAGCAGAACGACAGGGGGCTACTATGGCTACACCTTC.

The chain links TRBV11-2 to TRBJ1-4; D unresolved. Trimming cost V 0 bases and J 4 bases, with 9 bases left between them. CDR3 length: 15 amino acids. Looked up from germline, CDR1 is SGHAT and CDR2 is FQNNGV. The CDR3 region is CASSLEYGFNEKLFF. DNA of the CDR3: TGTGCCAGCAGCTTAGAATACGGCTTTAATGAAAAACTGTTTTTT. Complete variable domain (other parts from reference TRBV11-2 and TRBJ1-4): EAGVAQSPRYKIIEKRQSVAFWCNPISGHATLYWYQQILGQGPKLLIQFQNNGVVDDSQLPKDRFSAERLKGVDSTLKIQPAKLEDSAVYLCASSLEYGFNEKLFFGSGTQLSVL.

CDR3 amino acids: CASSLNLLAGAPTDTQYF. Written as DNA, the CDR3 is TGTGCCAGCAGCCTGAACCTACTAGCGGGGGCCCCCACAGATACGCAGTATTTT. The gene calls are TRBV7-8 and TRBJ2-3, with 11 bases fitting TRBD2. CDR1 SGHVS and CDR2 FQNEAQ come from the germline V gene. This CDR3 has 18 residues. V trimming: 5 bases; J trimming: 2 bases; junction bases outside the gene matches: 12. Variable domain in full (rest from reference TRBV7-8 and TRBJ2-3): GAGVSQSPRYKVAKRGQDVALRCDPISGHVSLFWYQQALGQGPEFLTYFQNEAQLDKSGLPSDRFFAERPEGSVSTLKIQRTQQEDSAVYLCASSLNLLAGAPTDTQYFGPGTRLTVL.

The genes are TRBV11-2 and TRBJ2-3; 7 bases map to TRBD2. The CDR3 contains 17 residues. Germline CDR1 is SGHAT and CDR2 is FQNNGV. The trim removed 5 bases at V and 0 bases at J, leaving 11 bases unmatched. DNA of the CDR3: TGTGCCAGCAGCCCGAGGCCTAGCGGCAATAGCACAGATACGCAGTATTTT. Residues: CASSPRPSGNSTDTQYF. Full variable domain (outside the CDR3, taken from reference TRBV11-2 and TRBJ2-3): EAGVAQSPRYKIIEKRQSVAFWCNPISGHATLYWYQQILGQGPKLLIQFQNNGVVDDSQLPKDRFSAERLKGVDSTLKIQPAKLEDSAVYLCASSPRPSGNSTDTQYFGPGTRLTVL.

V usage is TRBV6-5 and J usage is TRBJ1-5, with no clear D. The CDR3 contains 15 residues. V lost 2 bases to trimming and J lost 1 base, with 9 bases between them. The V gene's germline CDR1 is MNHEY and CDR2 SVGAGI. The CDR3 spells CASSYRGVSNQPQHF. CDR3 in DNA: TGTGCCAGCAGTTACCGGGGAGTAAGCAATCAGCCCCAGCATTTT.

The CDR3 coding sequence is TGCGCCAGCAGCGTGACGACAGGGGACGATGAGCAGTTCTTC. Translating gives CASSVTTGDDEQFF. V gene TRBV4-3 combines with J gene TRBJ2-1, with 8 bases aligning to TRBD1. Per the germline V gene, CDR1 is LGHNA and CDR2 is YSLEER. The CDR3 length is 14 residues. J lost 8 bases, V lost 5 bases, and 8 bases had no gene match.

This clone was picked up one time. V and J are TRBV11-3 and TRBJ2-7, with 8 bases fitting TRBD2. J lost 3 bases, V lost 3 bases, and 4 bases had no gene match. Germline CDR1 SGHNT, CDR2 YENEEA. CDR3 size: 14 residues. DNA of the CDR3: TGTGCCAGCAGCTTTCAACGGGGGGGCTACGAGCAGTACTTC. It translates to CASSFQRGGYEQYF. The full variable domain, rest sourced from reference TRBV11-3 and TRBJ2-7, is EAGVVQSPRYKIIEKKQPVAFWCNPISGHNTLYWYLQNLGQGPELLIRYENEEAVDDSQLPKDRFSAERLKGVDSTLKIQPAELGDSAVYLCASSFQRGGYEQYFGPGTRLTVT.

The chain carries TRBV12-1 and TRBJ2-1; TRBD2, the table's D call, was not compared with the DNA. TRBV12-1 is a recognized pseudogene. The CDR3 runs to 13 residues. The CDR3 coding sequence is TGTGCCAGCAGTCACTGTGCCTACAATGAGCAGTTCTTC. Amino acids: CASSHCAYNEQFF.

This chain connects TRBV7-2 to TRBJ2-2; D is uncertain. Trimming cost V 1 base and J 6 bases, with 6 bases left between them. Germline assignment: CDR1 SGHTA and CDR2 FQGNSA. This CDR3 has 13 residues. The CDR3 here is CASSLVGSGELFF. The CDR3 DNA reads TGTGCCAGCAGCTTAGTTGGTTCCGGGGAGCTGTTTTTT.